This T cell receptor beta chain emerged from a study of cytomegalovirus exposure and HLA in healthy donors. CDR3 length equals 14 residues. V lost 6 bases, J lost 1 base, and 12 bases lay in between. Germline V gene data show CDR1 as MDHEN and CDR2 as SYDVKM. The PCR was carried out with 60 Vbeta primers and 13 Jbeta primers. Study processing details: An analysis that came later counted 80 million or so unique TCR beta chains, around 12 million shared. Sequenced by immunoSEQ multiplex PCR; TCRdb stores in-frame clones only, minus some. Clonal size and the V and J genes are those of that table, whereas D and trimming came from the DNA. The sample lists roughly 200,000 clones, approximately 70% occurring once. Comments on this clone: Antigen unknown.

Notes on the study in general: The study designated some 180 TCR beta chains cytomegalovirus-associated. Most CMV-associated TCR beta chains appeared HLA-restricted in a later analysis. TCR beta V- and J-gene trimming was later associated with a missense DCLRE1C variant.

The sequence derives from a man aged 35 to 55 in good health and CMV-seropositive. The sample taken for sequencing was PBMCs. V gene TRBV28 combines with J gene TRBJ1-1, with a tentative D call TRBD1 (6 bases). The CDR3 nucleotides are TGTGCCAGCAGGTATTGGACAGAGAACACTGAAGCTTTCTTT. This gives the protein CASRYWTENTEAFF.